This T cell receptor beta chain came from a study of siplizumab effects on memory and regulatory T cells. About this clone itself: The target antigen is unknown.

Study results and limitations: Roughly 75-97% of proliferating CD4+ or CD8+ clones lacked a naive or memory phenotype that could be assigned. Tregs proliferating in siplizumab cultures lacked confirmation of their suppressive function.

Sequencing used immunoSEQ multiplex PCR; TCRdb keeps in-frame clones, though not all of them. Among roughly 68,000 clones listed, about 96% were seen once. V was shortened by 6 bases and J by 3 bases, with 9 bases between the two germline ends. The CDR3 has 14 residues. Germline V CDR1 and CDR2: SGHAT, FQNNGV. Sequencing was done on a sample of naive CD8+ T cells sorted from blood. The genes are TRBV11-2 and TRBJ1-6; D not certain. The clonotype comes from a human donor in good health. In DNA, the CDR3 is TGTGCCAGCAGGGAAGACCTCTATAATTCACCCCTCCACTTT. Its translation: CASREDLYNSPLHF. The full variable domain, completed using reference TRBV11-2 and TRBJ1-6, is EAGVAQSPRYKIIEKRQSVAFWCNPISGHATLYWYQQILGQGPKLLIQFQNNGVVDDSQLPKDRFSAERLKGVDSTLKIQPAKLEDSAVYLCASREDLYNSPLHFGNGTRLTVT.